One T cell receptor beta chain is described in this entry. This sample is part of a study of cytomegalovirus exposure and HLA in healthy donors. V lost 5 bases to trimming and J lost 1 base; unmatched junction nucleotides: 5. The CDR3 contains 16 residues. In germline, CDR1 is MDHEN, CDR2 SYDVKM. Assay: immunoSEQ multiplex PCR; the TCRdb copy retains only in-frame clones and omits some. The sample yields 85,000 to 90,000 clones, 95% to 98% seen once. The sequenced material came from PBMCs. The V and J genes are TRBV28 and TRBJ2-6; TRBD1 matches 7 bases. This sequence was found in a man between 18 and 29 years old in good health and CMV-seronegative. CDR3 nucleotides: TGTGCCAGCAGTCCCCAGGGGGTATCTGGGGCCAACGTCCTGACTTTC. It translates to CASSPQGVSGANVLTF.